These 23 T cell receptor beta chains came from one sample sequenced in a study of T-cell memory formation after mild COVID-19. TCRdb passed the 5' RACE reads through MiXCR, listing each CDR3 protein once. The sample lists 140,000 to 150,000 distinct CDR3 sequences, roughly 19% seen once, with about 2% in the top ten. What was sequenced was PBMCs or a T cell subset sorted from them (not recorded which). The source is an adult woman who had mild COVID-19 (a few samples of this study predate the infection). Cell type and time point are not known.

This chain joins TRBV6-5 and TRBJ2-7, with D perhaps assigned TRBD1 or TRBD2 (5 bases each). Germline V gives CDR1 MNHEY, CDR2 SVGAGI. The length of the CDR3 is 15 residues. Between the trimmed V and J ends, which lost 5 bases and 3 bases, there was a span of 17 bases. The CDR3 region is CASSLSWDPLYEQYF. CDR3 DNA: TGTGCCAGCAGTCTGTCGTGGGACCCACTCTACGAGCAGTACTTC.

This clonotype showed up just a few times. The chain links TRBV18 to TRBJ2-3; D gene uncertain. The CDR3 totals 13 residues. Germline values: CDR1 KGHSH, CDR2 LQKENI. Trimming stripped 3 bases from V and 6 bases from J, with 10 bases between. The CDR3 here is CASSPIEADTQYF. The CDR3 region has the DNA TGTGCCAGCTCACCGATAGAGGCTGATACGCAGTATTTT.

This clonotype was counted a few times. The rearrangement joins TRBV7-2 to TRBJ1-5; no reliable D call. Germline lookup yields CDR1 SGHTA and CDR2 FQGNSA. CDR3 length: 16 amino acids. V was clipped by 0 bases and J by 1 base, with 10 bases between them. The CDR3 spells CASSLAPVGSNQPQHF. CDR3 nucleotides: TGTGCCAGCAGCTTAGCACCTGTCGGCAGCAATCAGCCCCAGCATTTT. Full variable domain (missing parts from reference TRBV7-2 and TRBJ1-5): GAGVSQSPSNKVTEKGKDVELRCDPISGHTALYWYRQSLGQGLEFLIYFQGNSAPDKSGLPSDRFSAERTGGSVSTLTIQRTQQEDSAVYLCASSLAPVGSNQPQHFGDGTRLSIL.

The chain combines TRBV3-1 with TRBJ1-1; TRBD1 might be the D (6 bases). Trimming pared 3 bases from V and 0 bases from J, leaving 17 bases between. Germline V gene lookup returns CDR1 LGHDT and CDR2 YNNKEL (reference sequence). This CDR3 contains 17 residues. The CDR3 is CASSQGGQLIMNTEAFF. CDR3 coding DNA: TGTGCCAGCAGCCAGGGGGGACAACTTATAATGAACACTGAAGCTTTCTTT.

The sample holds a few counts of this clonotype. This chain links TRBV9 with TRBJ2-3, with 7 bases aligning to TRBD1. The CDR3 spans 16 residues. Germline CDR1 and CDR2: SGDLS and YYNGEE. V was pared by 4 bases and J by 2 bases, with 10 bases of the junction left unmatched. CDR3 nucleotide sequence: TGTGCCAGCAGCCGAGACAGGGCCGGACTCACAGATACGCAGTATTTT. Translating gives CASSRDRAGLTDTQYF.

This clonotype has a handful of counts. The chain carries TRBV5-6 and TRBJ2-1; TRBD1 aligns across 9 bases. CDR3 length equals 15 residues. Germline loops: CDR1 SGHDT, CDR2 YYEEEE. After removal of 1 base from V and 5 bases from J, the junction contained 4 bases not matched to a gene. CDR3 loop: CASSLPGQGNNEQFF. In DNA form, the CDR3 reads TGTGCCAGCAGCTTGCCGGGACAGGGAAACAATGAGCAGTTCTTC.

This chain connects TRBV6-2 or TRBV6-3 to TRBJ2-7; TRBD2 aligns across 8 bases. Germline V lookup: CDR1 MNHEY, CDR2 SVGEGT. The CDR3 spans 14 residues. Trimming took 6 bases from V and 6 from J; bases not matched to a gene: 10. The CDR3 DNA is TGTGCCAGCAGCAGAGCGGGAGTTCTCTTCGAGCAGTACTTC. Amino acids: CASSRAGVLFEQYF.

V and J are TRBV6-6 and TRBJ1-6; 10 bases align to TRBD1. In germline, CDR1 is MNHNY, CDR2 SVGAGI (reference sequence). Trimming cost V 5 bases and J 4 bases; bases outside gene matches: 5. There are 16 residues in the CDR3. This CDR3 is CASSLTGGLYNSPLHF. CDR3 sequence (DNA): TGTGCCAGCAGTCTGACAGGGGGCTTATATAATTCACCCCTCCACTTT.

A few counts support this clonotype. V usage is TRBV29-1 and J usage is TRBJ2-1; 11 bases align to TRBD1. This CDR3 is built from 17 residues. Germline assignment: CDR1 SQVTM and CDR2 ANQGSEA. V lost 6 bases to trimming and J lost 2 bases; unmatched junction nucleotides: 12. CDR3 sequence (DNA): TGCAGCGTGGACGGGACAGGGGGGTTTTGGACCTACAATGAGCAGTTCTTC. Its protein is CSVDGTGGFWTYNEQFF.

This clonotype was counted a few times. DNA for the CDR3: TGTGCCAGCAGCTTAGAGGCGGGAGGACCCTACGAGCAGTACTTC. It codes for CASSLEAGGPYEQYF. The chain is built from TRBV7-3 and TRBJ2-7; TRBD2 aligns across 8 bases. The CDR3 totals 15 residues. Germline CDR1 and CDR2: SGHTA and FQGTGA. Trimming at V came to 2 bases and at J to 2 bases, leaving 5 bases not matched to a gene.

The chain links TRBV20-1 to TRBJ1-2; D is ambiguous. The CDR3 consists of 9 residues. CDR1 is DFQATT and CDR2 is SNEGSKA in the germline V gene (reference sequence). V dropped 7 bases and J dropped 6 bases, with 6 bases sitting between them. CDR3 in DNA: TGCAGTGTCGACGATGGCTACACCTTC. It is translated as CSVDDGYTF.

Turning to this clonotype: At one boundary the junction diverges from the germline segment, which might be a read error. The genes are TRBV7-2 and TRBJ2-5, with 10 bases aligning to TRBD2. Germline-derived CDR1 and CDR2 are SGHTA and FQGNSA. The length of the CDR3 is 14 residues. CDR3 residues: CASSLLTSGAIHRF. CDR3 nucleotides: TGTGCCAGCAGCTTACTCACTAGCGGGGCCATCCATCGGTTC.

The J gene is TRBJ2-1, the V gene TRBV6-2 or TRBV6-3; 9 bases fit TRBD1. Per germline, CDR1 MNHEY and CDR2 SVGEGT. Unmatched junction bases numbered 4, after V lost 6 bases and J lost 7 bases. This CDR3 spans 13 amino acids. The CDR3 here is CASRGTGTNEQFF. The CDR3 coding sequence is TGTGCCAGCAGGGGGACAGGGACTAATGAGCAGTTCTTC.

This clonotype was counted a few times. This rearrangement joins TRBV24-1 to TRBJ2-3, with D perhaps TRBD2 (6 bases). In germline, CDR1 is KGHDR, CDR2 SFDVKD. V shed 3 bases and J shed 0 bases, with 9 bases lying between them. This CDR3 is 15 amino acids long. The CDR3 loop is CATSDAGWSTDTQYF. Written as DNA, the CDR3 is TGTGCCACCAGTGATGCGGGGTGGAGCACAGATACGCAGTATTTT.

This clonotype was detected a few times. The chain carries TRBV5-5 and TRBJ2-7, with 7 nucleotides matching TRBD1. This CDR3 has 14 residues. Germline V gives CDR1 SGHKS, CDR2 YYEKEE (reference sequence). V was pared by 3 bases and J by 4 bases, with 7 bases of the junction left unmatched. Here the CDR3 DNA reads TGTGCCAGCAGCTCTCGACAGGGACAGTACGAGCAGTACTTC. It codes for CASSSRQGQYEQYF.

CDR3 protein: CASSLASWGAANEKLFF. The CDR3 DNA sequence: TGCGCCAGCAGCTTGGCCTCATGGGGGGCGGCTAATGAAAAACTGTTTTTT. V gene TRBV5-1 combines with J gene TRBJ1-4; possibly TRBD1 for D (6 bases). This CDR3 region has 17 residues. The ends were cut back, 0 bases at V and 3 bases at J, with 15 bases in the middle. Germline CDR1 reads SGHRS; CDR2 reads YFSETQ.

This clonotype showed up just a few times. The V gene is TRBV12-5, the J gene TRBJ1-5; D call uncertain. CDR3 length equals 17 residues. The V end was cut by 3 bases, the J end by 0 bases, with 15 bases between. The germline V gene has CDR1 LGHNT and CDR2 FRNRAP. CDR3 nucleotides: TGTGCTAGTGGTTTAAGCTATCAGCGGTATAGCAATCAGCCCCAGCATTTT. This translates into CASGLSYQRYSNQPQHF.

This rearrangement joins TRBV6-2 or TRBV6-3 to TRBJ2-1; D may match TRBD1 or TRBD2 (5 bases each). The length of the CDR3 is 12 residues. Trimming cost V 8 bases and J 9 bases, with 14 bases left between them. The V gene's germline CDR1 is MNHEY and CDR2 SVGEGT. CDR3 bases: TGTGCCAGCGCCAGGGAGTCCGGTGAGCAGTTCTTC. Amino acids: CASARESGEQFF.

This clonotype occurred many times. The CDR3 DNA is TGTGCCATCAGTGAGTGGGAGGGTGAGCAGTTCTTC. Its translation is CAISEWEGEQFF. The rearrangement links TRBV10-3 to TRBJ2-1; TRBD2 matches at 7 bases. After removal of 1 base from V and 9 bases from J, the junction contained 0 bases not matched to a gene. Germline assignment: CDR1 ENHRY and CDR2 SYGVKD. The CDR3 is 12 amino acids.

This rearrangement joins TRBV7-8 to TRBJ1-2, with TRBD1 as a possible D gene (5 bases). The CDR3 loop spans 15 amino acids. Trimming left V 5 bases short and J 4 bases short, with 17 bases between. CDR1 is SGHVS and CDR2 is FQNEAQ in the germline V gene. CDR3 residues: CASSPRRGEAYGYTF. In DNA, the CDR3 is TGTGCCAGCAGCCCCAGACGGGGGGAGGCCTATGGCTACACCTTC.

This rearrangement joins TRBV7-3 to TRBJ2-1, with TRBD2 matching 7 bases. The length of the CDR3 is 13 residues. V shed 3 bases, J shed 10 bases, and the junction held 6 bases outside the gene matches. From germline, CDR1 is SGHTA and CDR2 FQGTGA. Here the CDR3 DNA reads TGTGCCAGCAGCTTTTCGCGGGGGAAAGAGCAGTTCTTC. It encodes CASSFSRGKEQFF.

This clonotype was observed a handful of times. For the CDR3, the DNA is TGCGCCAGCAGTGAGAGGGGTGACTCTGGAAACACCATATATTTT. This encodes CASSERGDSGNTIYF. The gene calls are TRBV10-1 and TRBJ1-3, with TRBD1 as a possible D gene (5 bases). The CDR3 covers 15 residues. Deletions cut 2 bases from V and 0 bases from J, with 8 bases between. The germline CDR1 and CDR2 sequences are WNHNN and SYGVQD (reference sequence).

This clonotype was recorded at least ten times. V gene TRBV9 combines with J gene TRBJ2-7; TRBD1 aligns across 8 bases. The V and J ends lost 4 bases and 2 bases, in that order; junction bases with no gene match: 5. There are 14 residues in the CDR3. The germline V gene encodes CDR1 SGDLS and CDR2 YYNGEE. As DNA, the CDR3 is TGTGCCAGCAGCCCCCGGACAGGGACCTACGAGCAGTACTTC. As protein: CASSPRTGTYEQYF.